These 15 T cell receptor beta chains came from one sample sequenced in a study of chemoradiotherapy in HPV16-positive cancers. Clones were sequenced by immunoSEQ multiplex PCR, and TCRdb holds only the in-frame ones, with some missing. The sample has 6,000 or so clones, more than 70% seen once. The material was obtained from a patient who underwent chemoradiotherapy. The receptors come from a human donor with HPV-associated anogenital cancer.

This chain joins TRBV5-4 and TRBJ1-1, with 8 nucleotides matching TRBD1. CDR1 and CDR2 (germline): SGHNT, YYREEE (reference sequence). The CDR3 is 13 residues long. V dropped 0 bases and J dropped 8; count of bases not matched to a gene: 3. In nucleotides, the CDR3 is TGTGCCAGCAGCTTGGGAGGGACAGGAGAAGCTTTCTTT. Amino acids: CASSLGGTGEAFF.

The chain joins TRBV6-5 to TRBJ1-2, with D perhaps matching TRBD1 (5 bases). CDR3 length: 15 amino acids. Between the trimmed V and J ends, which lost 6 bases and 7 bases, there was a span of 21 bases. The germline CDR1 and CDR2 sequences are MNHEY and SVGAGI. CDR3 region: CASRENGGFAGGYTF. Here the CDR3 DNA reads TGTGCCAGCAGGGAAAATGGGGGGTTCGCTGGTGGCTACACCTTC.

This clone has just a few counts. This chain connects TRBV30 to TRBJ1-2; D is perhaps TRBD1 (5 bases). This CDR3 region has 15 residues. Trimming removed 3 bases from V and 4 bases from J, with 18 bases in between. Germline values: CDR1 GTSNPN, CDR2 SVGIG (reference sequence). The CDR3 is CAWSQPAGDGYGYTF. The CDR3 nucleotides are TGTGCCTGGAGCCAACCAGCGGGGGACGGCTATGGCTACACCTTC.

The rearrangement links TRBV18 to TRBJ2-6, with D perhaps assigned TRBD1 or TRBD2 (7 bases each). The CDR3 loop spans 18 amino acids. CDR1 is KGHSH, CDR2 LQKENI, per germline. V was shortened by 8 bases and J by 1 base, with 21 bases between the two germline ends. The CDR3 sequence is CASTHSGTVRSGANVLTF. CDR3 nucleotides: TGTGCCAGCACTCACAGCGGGACAGTGCGATCTGGGGCCAACGTCCTGACTTTC.

The chain uses TRBV5-6 and TRBJ2-2; D unresolved. V lost 4 bases to trimming and J lost 5 bases, with 15 bases between them. The germline CDR1 and CDR2 sequences are SGHDT and YYEEEE. This CDR3 comprises 15 residues. The DNA of the CDR3 is TGTGCCAGCAGCGCGGTCCCACGTGGAACCGGGGAGCTGTTTTTT. Its protein is CASSAVPRGTGELFF.

The chain is built from TRBV7-9 and TRBJ1-1; TRBD1 aligns across 7 bases. The CDR3 is made up of 15 amino acids. Looked up from germline, CDR1 is SEHNR and CDR2 is FQNEAQ (reference sequence). V dropped 5 bases and J dropped 2; count of bases not matched to a gene: 8. The CDR3 region has the DNA TGTGCCAGCAGCATTAGACAGGGCCCTAACACTGAAGCTTTCTTT. Translated, it gives CASSIRQGPNTEAFF. Looking up the rest from reference TRBV7-9 and TRBJ1-1 gives the full variable domain: DTGVSQNPRHKITKRGQNVTFRCDPISEHNRLYWYRQTLGQGPEFLTYFQNEAQLEKSRLLSDRFSAERPKGSFSTLEIQRTEQGDSAMYLCASSIRQGPNTEAFFGQGTRLTVV.

The chain employs TRBV7-6 and TRBJ2-7; maybe TRBD1 (5 bases). The CDR3 has 13 residues. The germline V gene encodes CDR1 SGHVS and CDR2 FNYEAQ. The ends were cut back, 1 base at V and 6 bases at J, with 10 bases in the middle. The CDR3 protein is CASSLVGVGEQYF. CDR3 DNA sequence: TGTGCCAGCAGCTTAGTAGGGGTTGGCGAGCAGTACTTC.

V gene TRBV6-1 combines with J gene TRBJ1-1; tentatively, D is TRBD1 (5 bases). The V gene's germline CDR1 is MNHNS and CDR2 SASEGT. The V and J ends lost 4 bases and 4 bases respectively, with 13 bases between them. The CDR3 is made up of 14 amino acids. This chain's CDR3 is CASSATDRGTEAFF. CDR3 in DNA: TGTGCCAGCAGTGCGACAGACCGGGGCACTGAAGCTTTCTTT.

The chain links TRBV15 to TRBJ2-2, with 12 nucleotides matching TRBD2. CDR1 is LNHNV and CDR2 is YYDKDF in the germline V gene (reference sequence). The CDR3 extends over 16 amino acids. J lost 3 bases, V lost 5 bases, and 4 bases had no gene match. CDR3 in amino acids: CATSGGLAGYTGELFF. CDR3 DNA: TGTGCCACCAGCGGGGGACTAGCGGGCTACACCGGGGAGCTGTTTTTT.

The chain uses TRBV7-2 and TRBJ1-3; D not certain. The V gene lost 4 bases and the J gene lost 4 bases, with 8 bases spanning the gap. This CDR3 is 13 amino acids long. The germline CDR1 and CDR2 sequences are SGHTA and FQGNSA. The CDR3 DNA follows: TGTGCCAGCAGCTCCGCGAGAGGAAACACCATATATTTT. Protein product: CASSSARGNTIYF.

Only a few counts were recorded for this clone. The chain has TRBV4-3 and TRBJ1-1; D gene unclear. CDR3 size: 15 residues. V was clipped by 0 bases and J by 7 bases, with 15 bases between them. From germline, CDR1 is LGHNA and CDR2 YSLEER. The CDR3 here is CASSQEGRRSDEAFF. CDR3 coding DNA: TGCGCCAGCAGCCAAGAGGGCAGGAGGTCCGATGAAGCTTTCTTT.

The rearrangement uses TRBV18 and TRBJ1-3; TRBD1 matches at 9 bases. The germline gives CDR1 KGHSH, CDR2 LQKENI. Trimming at V came to 4 bases and at J to 8 bases, leaving 6 bases not matched to a gene. The CDR3 runs 14 residues. The CDR3 region has the DNA TGTGCCAGCTCACGTCGGACAGGGGAAGACACCATATATTTT. This sequence encodes CASSRRTGEDTIYF.

This chain joins TRBV15 and TRBJ1-2; 10 bases line up with TRBD1. There are 15 residues in the CDR3. CDR1 is LNHNV and CDR2 is YYDKDF in the germline V gene (reference sequence). The junction had 11 bases not matched to a gene; V was cut back by 3 bases and J by 10 bases. The CDR3 region has the DNA TGTGCCACCAGCAGGGGACCGGGACAGGGGCTTGCCTACACCTTC. It translates to CATSRGPGQGLAYTF.

This chain connects TRBV7-9 to TRBJ2-2; 8 nucleotides agree with TRBD1. J was trimmed by 6 bases and V by 2 bases; bases with no gene match: 5. The CDR3 extends over 15 amino acids. The germline V gene has CDR1 SEHNR and CDR2 FQNEAQ (reference sequence). The CDR3 loop reads CASSLRTGSPGELFF. DNA of the CDR3: TGTGCCAGCAGCTTACGGACAGGGTCCCCCGGGGAGCTGTTTTTT.

V is TRBV4-3 and J is TRBJ2-3; D might be TRBD1 (5 bases). V was trimmed by 0 bases and J by 5 bases, leaving 12 bases between them. The CDR3 is 15 amino acids. Germline CDR1 and CDR2: LGHNA and YSLEER. CDR3 coding DNA: TGCGCCAGCAGCCAAGACCGGCCAGGGCGAGATACGCAGTATTTT. Translating gives CASSQDRPGRDTQYF.